This entry concerns a single TCR beta chain. This sample was taken from a study of blood T cell repertoires in COVID-19. The wider study: Material from acute and convalescent COVID-19 was sourced from the United States, Italy and Spain. From T cells, B-cell-depleted T cells, or PBMCs came the material, which was cDNA or gDNA.

Study processing details: For nucleated cells, counts were estimated from reference gene primer amplification. Here immunoSEQ multiplex PCR was the method, and the copy in TCRdb shows in-frame clones only, minus some. D and trimming come from the DNA, and the V and J calls and clone size come from that table. This sample has around 100,000 clones, with roughly nine tenths found just once. The V end lost 1 base, the J end lost 8 bases, and 9 bases lay between the germline ends. The germline CDR1 and CDR2 sequences are LNHNV and YYDKDF (reference sequence). The CDR3 covers 13 residues. The chain employs TRBV15 and TRBJ2-1; D unresolved. Material: peripheral blood. This receptor was taken from a human donor in a cohort sampled during active COVID-19. The CDR3 nucleotides are TGTGCCACCAGCAGAGCCCCGCCAGATGAGCAGTTCTTC. As protein: CATSRAPPDEQFF. The complete variable domain, with remaining parts taken from reference TRBV15 and TRBJ2-1, reads DAMVIQNPRYQVTQFGKPVTLSCSQTLNHNVMYWYQQKSSQAPKLLFHYYDKDFNNEADTPDNFQSRRPNTSFCFLDIRSPGLGDTAMYLCATSRAPPDEQFFGPGTRLTVL.